This T cell receptor beta chain was sequenced during a study of blood T cell repertoires in COVID-19. Study background: Acute-phase and convalescent COVID-19 samples originated in the United States, Italy and Spain.

Clones were sequenced by immunoSEQ multiplex PCR, and TCRdb holds only the in-frame ones, with some missing. The table shows 500,000 or so clones, with 87% occurring only once. All enrollees were roughly 18 to 90 years old and from approximately 24 US areas. Trimming took off 6 bases at V and 4 bases at J, with 24 bases between the two ends. The CDR3 runs to 17 residues. CDR1 and CDR2 (germline): SNHLY, FYNNEI. This receptor was obtained from a woman aged 18-35 years who had recovered from COVID-19. The sequenced material came from PBMCs or T cells enriched from blood (not recorded which). The rearrangement links TRBV2 to TRBJ1-2; no reliable D call. This CDR3 reads CASSSQRAGGDFYGYTF. The CDR3 nucleotides are TGTGCCAGCAGCTCCCAGAGGGCAGGAGGCGATTTCTATGGCTACACCTTC.